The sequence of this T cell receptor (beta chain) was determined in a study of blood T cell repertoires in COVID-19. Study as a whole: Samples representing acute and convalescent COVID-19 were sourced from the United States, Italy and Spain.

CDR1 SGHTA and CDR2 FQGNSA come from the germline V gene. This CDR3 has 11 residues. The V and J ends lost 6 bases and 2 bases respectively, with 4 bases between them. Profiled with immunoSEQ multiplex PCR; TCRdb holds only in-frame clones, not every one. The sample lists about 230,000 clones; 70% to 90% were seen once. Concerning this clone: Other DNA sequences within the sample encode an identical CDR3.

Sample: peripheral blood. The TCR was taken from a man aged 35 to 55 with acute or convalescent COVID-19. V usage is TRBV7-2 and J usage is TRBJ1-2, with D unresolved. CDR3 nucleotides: TGTGCCAGCAGTCAGAACTATGGCTACACCTTC. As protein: CASSQNYGYTF.